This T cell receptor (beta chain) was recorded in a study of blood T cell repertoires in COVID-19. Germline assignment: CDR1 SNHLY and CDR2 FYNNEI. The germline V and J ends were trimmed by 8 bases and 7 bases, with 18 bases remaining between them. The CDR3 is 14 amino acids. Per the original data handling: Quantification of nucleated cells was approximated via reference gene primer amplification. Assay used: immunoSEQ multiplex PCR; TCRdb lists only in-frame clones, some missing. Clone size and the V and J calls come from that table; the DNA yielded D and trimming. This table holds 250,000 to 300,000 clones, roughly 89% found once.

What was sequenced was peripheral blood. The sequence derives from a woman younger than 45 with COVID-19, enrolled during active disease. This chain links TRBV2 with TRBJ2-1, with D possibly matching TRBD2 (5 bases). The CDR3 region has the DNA TGTGCCAGCTCCTCGGAGCCACTAGGGAATGAGCAGTTCTTC. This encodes CASSSEPLGNEQFF.